The 24 T cell receptor beta chains below come from one sample, sequenced in a study of T-cell memory formation after mild COVID-19. TCRdb re-called the 5' RACE reads with MiXCR, one entry per CDR3 protein. The sample has 250,000 to 350,000 distinct CDR3 sequences, more than 15% seen once. The sequenced material came from PBMCs or a T cell subset sorted from them (not recorded which). All receptors derive from a man younger than 35 who had mild COVID-19 (a few samples of this study predate the infection). Cell type and time point are not known.

V gene TRBV3-1 combines with J gene TRBJ1-2, with D perhaps matching TRBD1 (5 bases). The V and J ends lost 0 bases and 8 bases respectively, with 16 bases between them. The CDR3 runs 15 residues. Germline CDR1 and CDR2: LGHDT and YNNKEL (reference sequence). The CDR3 spells CASSQDGPGLGGYTF. CDR3 DNA sequence: TGTGCCAGCAGCCAAGATGGGCCGGGGCTTGGGGGCTACACCTTC.

This clonotype turned up a few times. The CDR3 is CSARVPGTYEQYF. The CDR3, as DNA: TGCAGTGCTAGAGTCCCGGGCACCTACGAGCAGTACTTC. V usage is TRBV20-1 and J usage is TRBJ2-7; no definite D call. CDR1 is DFQATT, CDR2 SNEGSKA, per germline (reference sequence). CDR3 length: 13 residues. The V end lost 1 base, the J end lost 2 bases, and 9 bases lay between the germline ends.

This clonotype has a handful of counts. The chain couples TRBV6-2 or TRBV6-3 to TRBJ2-7; 7 bases fit TRBD1. V lost 0 bases and J lost 5; bases outside the gene matches: 7. The CDR3 has 15 amino acids. CDR1 is MNHEY and CDR2 is SVGEGT in the germline V gene. CDR3 nucleotide sequence: TGTGCCAGCAGTTACTCGAGGGACAGAGGAGACGAGCAGTACGTC. This codes for CASSYSRDRGDEQYV.

This chain links TRBV3-1 with TRBJ1-2; maybe TRBD1 (5 bases). Germline CDR1 reads LGHDT; CDR2 reads YNNKEL (reference sequence). Trimming removed 6 bases from V and 6 bases from J, with 23 bases in between. This CDR3 is built from 16 residues. This chain's CDR3 is CASSLAWSGNHDGYTF. The CDR3, as DNA: TGTGCCAGCAGTCTTGCCTGGTCAGGGAACCACGATGGCTACACCTTC.

This clonotype was picked up a small number of times. V is TRBV7-9 and J is TRBJ1-3, with no clear D. CDR1 and CDR2 (germline): SEHNR, FQNEAQ (reference sequence). CDR3 length equals 16 residues. Trimming took off 2 bases at V and 0 bases at J, with 11 bases between the two ends. CDR3 loop: CASSLSGRYSGNTIYF. CDR3 sequence (DNA): TGTGCCAGCAGCTTATCCGGCCGATACTCTGGAAACACCATATATTTT. The entire variable domain, with the rest obtained from reference TRBV7-9 and TRBJ1-3, is as follows: DTGVSQNPRHKITKRGQNVTFRCDPISEHNRLYWYRQTLGQGPEFLTYFQNEAQLEKSRLLSDRFSAERPKGSFSTLEIQRTEQGDSAMYLCASSLSGRYSGNTIYFGEGSWLTVV.

A few counts support this clonotype. This chain uses TRBV12-3 or TRBV12-4 with TRBJ2-3; no firm D call. The CDR3 covers 11 residues. V lost 4 bases to trimming and J lost 6 bases, with 5 bases between them. CDR3 loop: CASSYWDTQYF. The CDR3 DNA follows: TGTGCCAGCAGTTACTGGGATACGCAGTATTTT.

The rearrangement uses TRBV5-1 and TRBJ1-3; 8 bases map to TRBD1. The V gene's germline CDR1 is SGHRS and CDR2 YFSETQ. This CDR3 has 15 residues. Germline trimming cut 3 bases from V and 4 bases from J; bases unmatched to any gene: 6. As DNA, the CDR3 is TGCGCCAGCAGCTGGACAGGGTTCGACGGAAACACCATATATTTT. Protein sequence: CASSWTGFDGNTIYF.

The chain uses TRBV25-1 and TRBJ2-3, with a tentative D call TRBD2 (6 bases). Per germline, CDR1 MGHDK and CDR2 SYGVNS. V was clipped by 0 bases and J by 1 base, with 11 bases between them. The CDR3 runs 16 residues. The CDR3 DNA sequence: TGTGCCAGCAGTGAATATTGGGACTCCGGCACAGATACGCAGTATTTT. It encodes CASSEYWDSGTDTQYF.

Worth noting for this clonotype: The junction departs from germline at one end; a sequencing error may be responsible. The rearrangement joins TRBV7-2 to TRBJ2-1, with 11 nucleotides matching TRBD2. The CDR3 covers 12 residues. Germline V lookup: CDR1 SGHTA, CDR2 FQGNSA. DNA of the CDR3: TGTGCCAGCAGATTGGCTAGCGGGGGGTCCAAATTC. This gives the protein CASRLASGGSKF.

The chain is built from TRBV6-5 and TRBJ1-2; tentative D call: TRBD1 (5 bases). V lost 1 base to trimming and J lost 4 bases, with 13 bases between them. The CDR3 sequence is 15 residues long. Germline CDR1 MNHEY, CDR2 SVGAGI. CDR3 in DNA: TGTGCCAGCAGTTACTATGGTGACGGGGGCTATGGCTACACCTTC. It specifies CASSYYGDGGYGYTF.

This clonotype has a handful of counts. The chain couples TRBV5-1 to TRBJ2-2; 11 positions agree with TRBD2. CDR3 length equals 15 residues. Germline CDR1 and CDR2: SGHRS and YFSETQ. The junction had 3 bases not matched to a gene; V was cut back by 4 bases and J by 4 bases. The CDR3 DNA reads as TGCGCCAGCAGCGAGACTAGCGGGGTCACCGGGGAGCTGTTTTTT. The encoded protein is CASSETSGVTGELFF.

In this sample, this clonotype turned up many times. This chain joins TRBV7-9 and TRBJ2-1; the D is unclear. The CDR3 covers 14 residues. The germline V gene encodes CDR1 SEHNR and CDR2 FQNEAQ (reference sequence). V was pared by 3 bases and J by 2 bases, with 8 bases between. The CDR3 sequence: CASSFLAAYNEQFF. DNA for the CDR3: TGTGCCAGCAGCTTCCTGGCGGCCTACAATGAGCAGTTCTTC.

The gene calls are TRBV28 and TRBJ1-2; perhaps TRBD1 as D (5 bases). From germline, CDR1 is MDHEN and CDR2 SYDVKM. V was cut by 5 bases and J by 3 bases, with 16 bases left in between. The CDR3 is 15 amino acids. In DNA, the CDR3 is TGTGCCAGCAGTCCCCTCCGGGGCGCGGACTATGGCTACACCTTC. Translation gives CASSPLRGADYGYTF.

The chain couples TRBV20-1 to TRBJ2-7; no firm D call. The germline CDR1 and CDR2 sequences are DFQATT and SNEGSKA (reference sequence). The CDR3 sequence is 13 residues long. V lost 2 bases and J lost 1, with 9 bases in between. The CDR3 region is CSARTKVSYEQYF. The CDR3 DNA reads TGCAGTGCTAGAACCAAAGTATCCTACGAGCAGTACTTC.

The chain joins TRBV14 to TRBJ1-2; TRBD1 might be the D (5 bases). From germline, CDR1 is SGHDN and CDR2 FVKESK. The CDR3 has 14 residues. The germline V and J ends were trimmed by 4 bases and 4 bases, with 13 bases remaining between them. This chain's CDR3 is CASSLAGVIYGYTF. In DNA form, the CDR3 reads TGTGCCAGCAGCCTGGCGGGGGTGATCTATGGCTACACCTTC.

This clonotype was seen at least ten times. The CDR3 bases are TGTGCCAGCAGCTTATACTCAGGACAGAACCCTAATGAAAAACTGTTTTTT. Protein product: CASSLYSGQNPNEKLFF. V usage is TRBV7-6 and J usage is TRBJ1-4; D perhaps matches TRBD1 (6 bases). The CDR3 spans 17 residues. Germline values: CDR1 SGHVS, CDR2 FNYEAQ. V was trimmed by 2 bases and J by 3 bases, leaving 16 bases between them.

The chain couples TRBV20-1 to TRBJ2-3, with TRBD2 matching over 7 bases. The CDR3 extends over 11 amino acids. CDR1 and CDR2 from the germline V gene are DFQATT and SNEGSKA (reference sequence). J gave up 6 bases and V 6 bases, and 3 bases lay outside the gene matches. This CDR3 is CSASGVDTQYF. CDR3 nucleotides: TGCAGTGCAAGCGGGGTGGATACGCAGTATTTT.

The J gene is TRBJ2-7, the V gene TRBV28; a weak D match, TRBD1 (6 bases). The CDR3 is 14 amino acids. Germline CDR1 is MDHEN and CDR2 is SYDVKM. With 5 bases removed from V and 6 bases from J, the gap between germline ends came to 17 bases. The CDR3 here is CASSHRDFSGEQYV. The DNA for the CDR3 is TGTGCCAGCAGTCACAGGGATTTCTCGGGCGAGCAGTACGTC.

The sample holds many counts of this clonotype. The chain is built from TRBV5-5 and TRBJ2-7; D might be TRBD1 (5 bases). Between the trimmed V and J ends, which lost 3 bases and 4 bases, there was a span of 17 bases. Per the germline V gene, CDR1 is SGHKS and CDR2 is YYEKEE (reference sequence). The CDR3 runs 15 residues. CDR3 bases: TGTGCCAGCAGCTCGGCAGGGAACAATGGGTACGAGCAGTACGTC. Its translation is CASSSAGNNGYEQYV.

This clonotype has only a few counts. The chain couples TRBV7-2 to TRBJ2-1, with 13 bases matching TRBD2. Trimming took 5 bases from V and 0 from J; bases not matched to a gene: 16. The CDR3 consists of 21 residues. In germline, CDR1 is SGHTA, CDR2 FQGNSA. The CDR3 spells CASSRPHRTSGGPSSYNEQFF. CDR3 coding DNA: TGTGCCAGCAGCCGACCGCATCGGACTAGCGGGGGCCCGAGCTCCTACAATGAGCAGTTCTTC.

The sample holds one count of this clonotype. The V call is TRBV11-2, the J call TRBJ2-7, with unresolved D. V lost 2 bases and J lost 6, with 17 bases in between. CDR3 length equals 15 residues. Germline V CDR1 and CDR2: SGHAT, FQNNGV. DNA of the CDR3: TGTGCCAGCAGCTTAAGAGATCGTGGGCTTTCCGAGCAGTACGTC. Translation: CASSLRDRGLSEQYV.

This clonotype was found once. The genes are TRBV5-6 and TRBJ2-7; perhaps TRBD1 as D (7 bases). The germline V gene encodes CDR1 SGHDT and CDR2 YYEEEE. V lost 3 bases to trimming and J lost 1 base, with 14 bases between them. The CDR3 is 15 amino acids. The CDR3, as DNA: TGTGCCAGCAGCTCCCCCGCAGGGGGGTCCTACGAGCAGTACTTC. Encoded protein: CASSSPAGGSYEQYF.

The chain is built from TRBV28 and TRBJ1-5; no clear D gene. CDR3 length: 15 amino acids. Germline V gives CDR1 MDHEN, CDR2 SYDVKM. Trimming cost V 5 bases and J 8 bases, with 19 bases left between them. CDR3 coding DNA: TGTGCCAGCAGTCCGGCGGGGAGGGCTGGGAAGCCCCAGCATTTT. Protein product: CASSPAGRAGKPQHF.

This clonotype was seen ten or more times. The V and J genes are TRBV5-1 and TRBJ2-5, with 14 bases aligning to TRBD2. This CDR3 has 15 residues. The junction had 1 base not matched to a gene; V was cut back by 4 bases and J by 2 bases. The germline CDR1 and CDR2 sequences are SGHRS and YFSETQ. This chain's CDR3 is CASSRTSGGQETQYF. The CDR3 bases are TGCGCCAGCAGCCGGACTAGCGGGGGGCAAGAGACCCAGTACTTC.